The next 19 T cell receptor beta chains were all read from a single sample in a study of T cells after yellow fever vaccination. A single record per CDR3 protein comes from TCRdb applying MiXCR to the 5' RACE reads. The data hold under 250,000 distinct CDR3 sequences, with around 3.1% observed a single time. Source: CD4+ T cells sorted from PBMCs, taken 10 days after the yellow fever booster vaccination. The receptors come from a man younger than 35 who received the YFV17D yellow fever vaccine.

This clonotype came up many times. The V gene is TRBV5-5, the J gene TRBJ1-1; no reliable D call. The CDR3 runs 13 residues. The germline V gene has CDR1 SGHKS and CDR2 YYEKEE (reference sequence). The V gene lost 4 bases and the J gene lost 5 bases, with 12 bases spanning the gap. CDR3 in amino acids: CASSLLGWTEAFF. The CDR3 coding sequence is TGTGCCAGCAGCCTCCTGGGTTGGACTGAAGCTTTCTTT.

This clonotype was detected only a few times. The rearrangement links TRBV5-1 to TRBJ2-7; 11 nucleotides match TRBD2. The CDR3 totals 14 residues. Per the germline V gene, CDR1 is SGHRS and CDR2 is YFSETQ. The V gene end was trimmed by 5 bases and the J gene end by 4 bases; junction bases not matched to a gene: 5. CDR3 sequence (DNA): TGCGCCAGCAGGCTAGCGGGGGGCGAATACGAGCAGTACGTC. Protein sequence: CASRLAGGEYEQYV.

The chain combines TRBV7-2 with TRBJ2-7, with TRBD1 identical over 7 bases. The V and J ends lost 6 bases and 5 bases, in that order; junction bases with no gene match: 7. Germline CDR1 reads SGHTA; CDR2 reads FQGNSA. The CDR3 is made up of 13 amino acids. Here the CDR3 reads CASSPSTGNEQYV. CDR3 in DNA: TGTGCCAGCAGTCCATCGACAGGGAACGAGCAGTACGTC.

The chain couples TRBV5-1 to TRBJ2-3; TRBD1 matches at 8 bases. The CDR3 has 16 residues. Germline-derived CDR1 and CDR2 are SGHRS and YFSETQ. V lost 0 bases and J lost 1; bases outside the gene matches: 4. CDR3 region: CASSLGQGLGTDTQYF. Written as DNA, the CDR3 is TGCGCCAGCAGCTTGGGACAGGGGCTAGGCACAGATACGCAGTATTTT.

The sample holds a few counts of this clonotype. The genes are TRBV11-2 and TRBJ2-6; the D gene is possibly TRBD1 (6 bases). The V and J ends lost 3 bases and 3 bases respectively, with 15 bases between them. The CDR3 has 17 residues. Germline assignment: CDR1 SGHAT and CDR2 FQNNGV. The DNA for the CDR3 is TGTGCCAGCAGCTTGGGGGACATACCGTTTGGGGCCAACGTCCTGACTTTC. Protein product: CASSLGDIPFGANVLTF.

The chain is built from TRBV28 and TRBJ1-4, with unresolved D. The V and J ends lost 2 bases and 5 bases respectively, with 3 bases between them. CDR3 length equals 12 residues. Germline values: CDR1 MDHEN, CDR2 SYDVKM. The CDR3 region has the DNA TGTGCCAGCAGTTTAACGAATGAAAAACTGTTTTTT. Protein product: CASSLTNEKLFF.

The chain couples TRBV7-9 to TRBJ1-4; D not resolved. V was cut by 1 base and J by 7 bases, with 13 bases left in between. The germline V gene encodes CDR1 SEHNR and CDR2 FQNEAQ (reference sequence). The CDR3 loop spans 15 amino acids. DNA of the CDR3: TGTGCCAGCAGCTTAGTCGGACTTTCGGGTGAAAAACTGTTTTTT. This encodes CASSLVGLSGEKLFF.

The table lists this clonotype with many counts. The CDR3 is CASSQDQSLWGELTGANVLTF. In DNA, the CDR3 is TGCGCCAGCAGCCAAGATCAAAGTTTATGGGGGGAGTTGACTGGGGCCAACGTCCTGACTTTC. This chain uses TRBV4-3 with TRBJ2-6; TRBD2 might be the D (6 bases). Per germline, CDR1 LGHNA and CDR2 YSLEER. V was pared by 0 bases and J by 2 bases, with 23 bases between. The CDR3 loop spans 21 amino acids.

This clonotype has ten or more counts. This rearrangement joins TRBV6-6 to TRBJ2-1, with D perhaps TRBD2 (5 bases). The CDR3 length is 17 residues. The V gene lost 2 bases and the J gene lost 4 bases, with 18 bases spanning the gap. Per germline, CDR1 MNHNY and CDR2 SVGAGI (reference sequence). CDR3 in amino acids: CASSYGYSGYGYNEQFF. In DNA form, the CDR3 reads TGTGCCAGCAGTTACGGGTATTCGGGATACGGGTACAATGAGCAGTTCTTC.

The chain joins TRBV10-3 to TRBJ2-1; D remains ambiguous. This CDR3 is built from 16 residues. CDR1 ENHRY and CDR2 SYGVKD come from the germline V gene. V lost 0 bases to trimming and J lost 0 bases, with 9 bases between them. Written as DNA, the CDR3 is TGTGCCATCAGTGAGTCTGGTCATAGCTCCTACAATGAGCAGTTCTTC. Protein: CAISESGHSSYNEQFF.

The chain recombines TRBV5-1 with TRBJ2-5; D uncertain. Germline loops: CDR1 SGHRS, CDR2 YFSETQ. The CDR3 covers 14 residues. V was cut by 2 bases and J by 1 base, with 9 bases left in between. The CDR3 coding sequence is TGCGCCAGCAGCTTTTTTGGACCCCAAGAGACCCAGTACTTC. Translating gives CASSFFGPQETQYF.

This clonotype was detected ten times or more. CDR3 sequence reads: CASSFNVREGTEAFF. DNA for the CDR3: TGTGCCAGCAGCTTCAATGTCAGGGAGGGCACTGAAGCTTTCTTT. The chain carries TRBV11-2 and TRBJ1-1, with D tentatively TRBD1 (5 bases). Germline assignment: CDR1 SGHAT and CDR2 FQNNGV. The CDR3 consists of 15 residues. Trimming shortened V by 3 bases and J by 4 bases, and 15 bases separated the two germline ends.

This clonotype was seen many times. The rearrangement joins TRBV5-1 to TRBJ2-1, with TRBD2 as a possible D gene (5 bases). CDR1 and CDR2 from the germline V gene are SGHRS and YFSETQ. The V and J ends lost 5 bases and 5 bases respectively, with 11 bases between them. This CDR3 spans 13 amino acids. This CDR3 reads CASSSTGDNEQFF. The CDR3 DNA reads TGCGCCAGCAGTTCTACCGGGGACAATGAGCAGTTCTTC.

This clonotype appeared a few times. The genes are TRBV6-5 and TRBJ2-7; 9 bases match TRBD1. V dropped 8 bases and J dropped 2; count of bases not matched to a gene: 1. The CDR3 loop spans 12 amino acids. Germline CDR1 is MNHEY and CDR2 is SVGAGI. In DNA, the CDR3 is TGTGCCAGCGGACAGGGGCCCTACGAGCAGTACTTC. As protein: CASGQGPYEQYF.

The table lists this clonotype with a few counts. The V gene is TRBV19, the J gene TRBJ1-2; D may be TRBD1 (5 bases). Germline loops: CDR1 LNHDA, CDR2 SQIVND (reference sequence). Trimming removed 6 bases from V and 4 bases from J, with 15 bases in between. This CDR3 has 14 residues. CDR3 DNA: TGTGCCAGTAGAGCGGACACTTTCGGCTATGGCTACACCTTC. It encodes CASRADTFGYGYTF.

This clonotype occurred many times. J is TRBJ2-3 and V is TRBV27; D perhaps matches TRBD2 (6 bases). Per the germline V gene, CDR1 is MNHEY and CDR2 is SMNVEV (reference sequence). The CDR3 has 14 amino acids. Between the trimmed V and J ends, which lost 2 bases and 4 bases, there was a span of 10 bases. The CDR3 DNA follows: TGTGCCAGCAGTTTACGGACTAAGGCAGATACGCAGTATTTT. Translating it yields CASSLRTKADTQYF.

This clonotype was observed at least ten times. This chain uses TRBV10-3 with TRBJ2-4; D gene ambiguous. Germline V CDR1 and CDR2: ENHRY, SYGVKD. CDR3 length: 13 residues. V gave up 2 bases and J gave up 6 bases, with 8 bases separating them. The CDR3 sequence: CAISEPIINIQYF. The CDR3 DNA reads as TGTGCCATCAGTGAGCCTATAATAAACATTCAGTACTTC.

This clonotype has ten or more counts. The chain links TRBV4-1 to TRBJ2-1; the match to TRBD1 covers 7 bases. The V gene end was trimmed by 3 bases and the J gene end by 6 bases; junction bases not matched to a gene: 2. This CDR3 spans 13 amino acids. CDR1 and CDR2 (germline): MGHRA, YSYEKL. The CDR3 DNA reads TGCGCCAGCAGCCAGAGGGGGCTCAATGAGCAGTTCTTC. Its translation is CASSQRGLNEQFF.

The chain links TRBV12-3 or TRBV12-4 to TRBJ1-1; possibly TRBD1 for D (5 bases). V was trimmed by 0 bases and J by 4 bases, leaving 9 bases between them. The CDR3 consists of 14 residues. The CDR3 DNA is TGTGCCAGCAGTTTAGCGGGGGATCGCACTGAAGCTTTCTTT. This translates into CASSLAGDRTEAFF.